A selection of T cell receptor beta chains follows, all from one sample in a study of T cell responses to AZD1222 COVID-19 vaccine. Some clones are missing from TCRdb's copy, which holds only in-frame ones; the method was immunoSEQ multiplex PCR. The sample carries roughly 200,000 clones, 85% to 95% recorded once. This specimen was peripheral blood, taken on day 0 of AZD1222 vaccination. These receptors all stem from an adult in good health. Each CDR3 is given with its conserved first and last residue. D genes are given only for firm matches. Expanded clones get a size class; other rows say once, few or many, or leave the size out.

cdr3_length d_call j_call clone_size v_call cdr3_nt cdr3_aa
16 TRBD2 TRBJ2-2 once TRBV6-2/TRBV6-3 TGTGCCAGCAGTCGTTGGACTAGCCCGAACACCGGGGAGCTGTTTTTT CASSRWTSPNTGELFF
13 TRBD1 TRBJ2-7 - TRBV2 TGTGCCAGCGAGGGACAGGGGACCTACGAGCAGTACTTC CASEGQGTYEQYF
13 - TRBJ2-3 - TRBV10-3 TGTGCCATCAGAGCGGATCCCACAGATACGCAGTATTTT CAIRADPTDTQYF
13 - TRBJ1-2 - TRBV12-3/TRBV12-4 TGTGCCAGCAGTTTAGTCGGTTCCTATGGCTACACCTTC CASSLVGSYGYTF
15 - TRBJ1-1 - TRBV7-9 TGTGCCAGCAGCTTTTCATCGCAGATGAACACTGAAGCTTTCTTT CASSFSSQMNTEAFF
14 TRBD1 TRBJ2-2 - TRBV6-5 TGTGCCAGCAGCTGGGACAGATTCACCGGGGAGCTGTTTTTT CASSWDRFTGELFF
15 TRBD1 TRBJ1-2 - TRBV2 TGTGCCAGCAGTCCGATACAGGGGAACCTCTATGGCTACACCTTC CASSPIQGNLYGYTF
12 - TRBJ2-2 - TRBV4-3 TGCGCCAGCAGCCAGCGGACCGGGGAGCTGTTTTTT CASSQRTGELFF
12 - TRBJ2-1 few TRBV27 TGTGCCAGCAGGGACGGCTACAATGAGCAGTTCTTC CASRDGYNEQFF
16 - TRBJ2-5 - TRBV4-1 TGCGCCAGCAGCCAAGCTTTAGGAGCGGTTCAAGAGACCCAGTACTTC CASSQALGAVQETQYF
17 TRBD2 TRBJ2-3 - TRBV10-3 TGTGCCATCAGTGAGCCCAAAATAGCGGGGGGAGGAGATACGCAGTATTTT CAISEPKIAGGGDTQYF
17 - TRBJ1-4 - TRBV10-1 TGCGCCAGCAGTGAGTCCGGCGGGAGAGCGGCTAATGAAAAACTGTTTTTT CASSESGGRAANEKLFF
16 - TRBJ1-2 - TRBV19 TGTGCCAGTAGTAAACTAAGGAGCAGGGGCCTCTCTGGCTACACCTTC CASSKLRSRGLSGYTF
16 - TRBJ2-3 - TRBV7-3 TGTGCCAGCAGCTCCAGGGCAGGGGGGCACACAGATACGCAGTATTTT CASSSRAGGHTDTQYF
14 - TRBJ1-2 - TRBV3-1/TRBV3-2 TGTGCCAGCAGCCAAGACTCGGGGGCTACTGGCTACACCTTC CASSQDSGATGYTF
16 TRBD2 TRBJ2-1 - TRBV19 TGTGCCAGTAGTACGGGACTAGCGGGGGGATACAATGAGCAGTTCTTC CASSTGLAGGYNEQFF
13 - TRBJ1-4 - TRBV12-3/TRBV12-4 TGTGCCAGCAGTTTAGCGCTGGTAGGAGACCTGTTTTTT CASSLALVGDLFF
15 TRBD1 TRBJ1-1 - TRBV19 TGTGCCAGTAGTCCCCCTCGACAGGGGCACACTGAAGCTTTCTTT CASSPPRQGHTEAFF
14 - TRBJ2-7 - TRBV6-5 TGTGCCACAGCTGGAGCTAGGTCTTCGCTGAAGCAGTACTTC CATAGARSSLKQYF
13 - TRBJ1-2 - TRBV12-3/TRBV12-4 TGTGCCAGCAGTTACGAAACCTACTATGGCTACACCTTC CASSYETYYGYTF
15 - TRBJ2-4 - TRBV6-5 TGTGCCAGCAGTTACTCAAAACAGGGAGGGAACATTCAGTACTTC CASSYSKQGGNIQYF
15 - TRBJ1-1 - TRBV7-2 TGTGCCAGCAGCTTAGGGGCGCAGACGAACACTGAAGCTTTCTTT CASSLGAQTNTEAFF